The next 19 T cell receptor beta chains were all read from a single sample in a study of cytomegalovirus exposure and HLA in healthy donors. This PCR relied on a set of 60 Vbeta primers and 13 Jbeta primers. TCRdb keeps only in-frame clones here, not all; method: immunoSEQ multiplex PCR. The sample includes 120,000 or so clones, around 67% of them seen just once. The sample was PBMCs. Receptor source: a woman aged 40 to 50 in good health and CMV-seronegative.

This clone was counted a few times. The chain links TRBV4-3 to TRBJ2-3; 7 nucleotides match TRBD2. Germline V gene lookup returns CDR1 LGHNA and CDR2 YSLEER. The J segment lost 0 bases and the V segment lost 0 bases, leaving 15 bases of the junction unmatched. The CDR3 is 20 amino acids. The CDR3: CASSQEPPGYFSGSTDTQYF. The CDR3 DNA is TGCGCCAGCAGCCAAGAACCGCCCGGATATTTTAGCGGGAGCACAGATACGCAGTATTTT.

This chain joins TRBV2 and TRBJ2-4; 9 nucleotides line up with TRBD1. With V trimmed by 5 bases and J by 0 bases, 5 bases remained unmatched. Germline CDR1 reads SNHLY; CDR2 reads FYNNEI. The CDR3 is 16 residues long. CDR3 nucleotide sequence: TGTGCCAGCAGTAGTAGGACAGGGGTAGCCAAAAACATTCAGTACTTC. As protein: CASSSRTGVAKNIQYF.

CDR3 DNA sequence: TGTGCCAGCAAGGCCGGGACAGGGAGAGTGCCCCTCCACTTT. The encoded protein is CASKAGTGRVPLHF. This rearrangement joins TRBV6-5 to TRBJ1-6; 9 positions match TRBD1. CDR3 length: 14 residues. CDR1 is MNHEY, CDR2 SVGAGI, per germline. V lost 7 bases and J lost 13; bases outside the gene matches: 11.

In this sample, this clone turned up once. V is TRBV18 and J is TRBJ2-1, with 9 bases identical to TRBD2. CDR1 is KGHSH and CDR2 is LQKENI in the germline V gene. The CDR3 has 18 residues. Trimming removed 0 bases from V and 4 bases from J; junction bases left unmatched: 10. This CDR3 is CASSPPISAGGEYNEQFF. CDR3 in DNA: TGTGCCAGCTCACCACCGATCTCAGCGGGAGGTGAATACAATGAGCAGTTCTTC.

This rearrangement joins TRBV29-1 to TRBJ2-3; 10 bases fit TRBD2. Per germline, CDR1 SQVTM and CDR2 ANQGSEA. The junction had 0 bases not matched to a gene; V was cut back by 2 bases and J by 1 base. This CDR3 has 14 residues. DNA for the CDR3: TGCAGCGTTGAAAGCGGGAGGGGCACAGATACGCAGTATTTT. Amino acid sequence: CSVESGRGTDTQYF.

The DNA for the CDR3 is TGTGCCACCATGGTGGGGAGTTCCGCAGATACGCAGTATTTT. Translating it yields CATMVGSSADTQYF. The chain couples TRBV2 to TRBJ2-3; the D gene is possibly TRBD2 (5 bases). V lost 10 bases, J lost 4 bases, and 18 bases lay in between. The germline V gene has CDR1 SNHLY and CDR2 FYNNEI. This CDR3 region has 14 residues. Supplemented by reference TRBV2 and TRBJ2-3, the full variable domain reads EPEVTQTPSHQVTQMGQEVILRCVPISNHLYFYWYRQILGQKVEFLVSFYNNEISEKSEIFDDQFSVERPDGSNFTLKIRSTKLEDSAMYFCATMVGSSADTQYFGPGTRLTVL.

The chain recombines TRBV9 with TRBJ1-3; 9 positions agree with TRBD1. After removal of 3 bases from V and 3 bases from J, the junction contained 10 bases not matched to a gene. Germline lookup yields CDR1 SGDLS and CDR2 YYNGEE. The CDR3 has 17 amino acids. The CDR3 DNA is TGTGCCAGCAGCGGGGCCGTGGGACAGGGAAATGGAAACACCATATATTTT. Translation: CASSGAVGQGNGNTIYF.

J is TRBJ1-5 and V is TRBV5-6; TRBD1 is a possible D gene (5 bases). There are 14 residues in the CDR3. Trimming stripped 0 bases from V and 4 bases from J, with 8 bases between. Looked up from germline, CDR1 is SGHDT and CDR2 is YYEEEE. In DNA form, the CDR3 reads TGTGCCAGCAGCTTGGCAGGGATGAATCAGCCCCAGCATTTT. Translation gives CASSLAGMNQPQHF.

The rearrangement links TRBV19 to TRBJ1-3; D not certain. The V gene's germline CDR1 is LNHDA and CDR2 SQIVND (reference sequence). Trimming stripped 4 bases from V and 3 bases from J, with 13 bases between. This CDR3 comprises 15 residues. The CDR3 DNA sequence: TGTGCCAGTAGTACTCGACATTCCCATGGAAACACCATATATTTT. Translating it yields CASSTRHSHGNTIYF.

V and J are TRBV5-6 and TRBJ1-5, with 10 bases identical to TRBD1. Germline-derived CDR1 and CDR2 are SGHDT and YYEEEE. V shed 4 bases and J 4 bases; nucleotides not matched to a gene: 8. This CDR3 contains 16 residues. The CDR3 coding sequence is TGTGCCAGCAGCGTTAGACAGGGGGCGATGAATCAGCCCCAGCATTTT. Translation gives CASSVRQGAMNQPQHF. Combining the CDR3 with reference TRBV5-6 and TRBJ1-5 gives the whole variable domain DAGVTQSPTHLIKTRGQQVTLRCSPKSGHDTVSWYQQALGQGPQFIFQYYEEEERQRGNFPDRFSGHQFPNYSSELNVNALLLGDSALYLCASSVRQGAMNQPQHFGDGTRLSIL.

This chain joins TRBV19 and TRBJ1-1, with 10 bases that match TRBD1. Germline trimming cut 5 bases from V and 3 bases from J; bases unmatched to any gene: 9. Germline V gene data show CDR1 as LNHDA and CDR2 as SQIVND (reference sequence). This CDR3 region has 16 residues. In DNA form, the CDR3 reads TGTGCCAGTAGTTTACCGGGACAGGGGACGGACACTGAAGCTTTCTTT. This encodes CASSLPGQGTDTEAFF.

This chain joins TRBV5-6 and TRBJ2-4; 7 bases fit TRBD1. Germline V gene lookup returns CDR1 SGHDT and CDR2 YYEEEE. The junction had 4 bases not matched to a gene; V was cut back by 1 base and J by 3 bases. The CDR3 has 15 residues. CDR3: CASSLQGDLKNIQYF. The CDR3 nucleotides are TGTGCCAGCAGCTTGCAGGGGGATCTCAAAAACATTCAGTACTTC.

J is TRBJ2-7 and V is TRBV7-3; TRBD1 aligns across 7 bases. V shed 4 bases, J shed 5 bases, and the junction held 14 bases outside the gene matches. There are 16 residues in the CDR3. CDR1 is SGHTA and CDR2 is FQGTGA in the germline V gene. The CDR3 protein is CASSSTLDRVSNEQYF. The DNA for the CDR3 is TGTGCCAGCAGCTCTACACTAGACAGGGTGAGCAACGAGCAGTACTTC.

This chain joins TRBV7-2 and TRBJ1-4; D is undetermined. Trimming removed 2 bases from V and 7 bases from J, with 8 bases in between. Looked up from germline, CDR1 is SGHTA and CDR2 is FQGNSA. CDR3 length equals 13 residues. CDR3 in DNA: TGTGCCAGCAGCTTAAATGAGGGTGAAAAACTGTTTTTT. It encodes CASSLNEGEKLFF.

The sample holds one count of this clone. The gene calls are TRBV4-3 and TRBJ1-2; D is undetermined. Germline assignment: CDR1 LGHNA and CDR2 YSLEER. V was cut by 0 bases and J by 0 bases, with 5 bases left in between. The CDR3 length is 14 residues. CDR3 sequence: CASSQEGANYGYTF. The CDR3 region has the DNA TGCGCCAGCAGCCAAGAGGGAGCTAACTATGGCTACACCTTC.

The chain joins TRBV7-2 to TRBJ2-7, with a tentative D call TRBD2 (5 bases). CDR1 and CDR2 from the germline V gene are SGHTA and FQGNSA. There are 14 residues in the CDR3. The V gene lost 1 base and the J gene lost 3 bases, with 10 bases spanning the gap. DNA of the CDR3: TGTGCCAGCAGCTTAGGGTTCGGGGACTACGAGCAGTACTTC. This codes for CASSLGFGDYEQYF.

This chain joins TRBV6-1 and TRBJ1-4; D remains unclear. CDR3 length: 13 amino acids. V was cut by 1 base and J by 8 bases, with 8 bases left in between. Germline CDR1 is MNHNS and CDR2 is SASEGT. DNA for the CDR3: TGTGCCAGCAGTGAAGTGTCTTTCGAAAAACTGTTTTTT. The encoded protein is CASSEVSFEKLFF.

The chain couples TRBV6-5 to TRBJ1-6; D remains ambiguous. This CDR3 region has 15 residues. Trimming shortened V by 2 bases and J by 8 bases, and 13 bases separated the two germline ends. CDR1 is MNHEY and CDR2 is SVGAGI in the germline V gene. CDR3 loop: CASSYGSPRDSPLHF. The CDR3 DNA reads as TGTGCCAGCAGTTACGGATCTCCGAGGGATTCACCCCTCCACTTT.

This clone has only a few counts. This chain connects TRBV7-2 to TRBJ2-5; D call uncertain. The CDR3 covers 15 residues. CDR1 SGHTA and CDR2 FQGNSA come from the germline V gene. The ends were cut back, 0 bases at V and 5 bases at J, with 13 bases in the middle. Here the CDR3 reads CASSLAGSHPETQYF. The CDR3, as DNA: TGTGCCAGCAGCTTAGCGGGTAGCCACCCGGAGACCCAGTACTTC.